The 5 T cell receptor beta chains presented below share a single source sample, sequenced in a study of shared T cell receptors in the human thymus. Sequencing was performed with immunoSEQ multiplex PCR; in TCRdb, only in-frame clones are kept and a portion is missing. The sample comprises about 660,000 clones, more than 75% of which are singletons, and over 0.008% rests with the top ten. This sample also appeared in a second study, on human thymus T cells.

The sequenced material came from thymocytes. These receptors all stem from a boy in the first two years of life with a congenital heart defect.

The genes are TRBV7-9 and TRBJ1-3, with 9 nucleotides matching TRBD1. V dropped 1 base and J dropped 2; count of bases not matched to a gene: 3. This CDR3 contains 16 residues. Germline V gives CDR1 SEHNR, CDR2 FQNEAQ (reference sequence). In nucleotides, the CDR3 is TGTGCCAGCAGCTTAGTGGGACAGGGACCTGGAAACACCATATATTTT. Translation: CASSLVGQGPGNTIYF.

J is TRBJ2-7 and V is TRBV27; the match to TRBD1 covers 8 bases. The ends lost 10 bases at V and 2 bases at J; junction bases unmatched: 13. This CDR3 is 15 amino acids long. Looked up from germline, CDR1 is MNHEY and CDR2 is SMNVEV (reference sequence). The CDR3 region is CATSGTGKVPYEQYF. The CDR3 bases are TGTGCCACTTCCGGGACAGGAAAAGTCCCCTACGAGCAGTACTTC.

This clone was found once. The chain uses TRBV15 and TRBJ2-3; 9 nucleotides line up with TRBD2. CDR3 length equals 15 residues. With 6 bases clipped from V and 4 bases from J, the junction kept 8 bases outside the gene matches. Per germline, CDR1 LNHNV and CDR2 YYDKDF (reference sequence). CDR3 DNA sequence: TGTGCCACCAGGGCCGCGGGAGGGCCCGCAGATACGCAGTATTTT. Its translation is CATRAAGGPADTQYF. Using reference TRBV15 and TRBJ2-3 for the parts outside the CDR3, the full variable domain is DAMVIQNPRYQVTQFGKPVTLSCSQTLNHNVMYWYQQKSSQAPKLLFHYYDKDFNNEADTPDNFQSRRPNTSFCFLDIRSPGLGDTAMYLCATRAAGGPADTQYFGPGTRLTVL.

The chain employs TRBV7-9 and TRBJ2-7, with 10 nucleotides matching TRBD2. Germline trimming cut 5 bases from V and 2 bases from J; bases unmatched to any gene: 6. CDR1 and CDR2 from the germline V gene are SEHNR and FQNEAQ (reference sequence). This CDR3 has 15 residues. The CDR3 here is CASSQGLAPTYEQYF. DNA for the CDR3: TGTGCCAGCAGCCAGGGACTAGCGCCTACCTACGAGCAGTACTTC.

In this sample, this clone turned up a few times. The chain couples TRBV18 to TRBJ2-7; 7 bases are a match to TRBD1. The germline V gene encodes CDR1 KGHSH and CDR2 LQKENI. V trimming: 4 bases; J trimming: 2 bases; junction bases outside the gene matches: 11. This CDR3 comprises 16 residues. CDR3 DNA sequence: TGTGCCAGCTCACTTATTGACAGGGCCACCACCTACGAGCAGTACTTC. It codes for CASSLIDRATTYEQYF.